The clone carrying this T cell receptor beta chain has only a few counts. No antigen is known for it. The source of the sample is a study of CD8 T cells in ankylosing spondylitis. Overall study findings and caveats: In the blood and synovial fluid of reactive arthritis, some motif variants had been previously reported. Typical of ankylosing spondylitis blood, it appeared, was a TCR beta motif of fewer than ten highly homologous variants. Clones that were linked to disease were CD8+ and were relatively rare in peripheral blood.

Making use of molecular barcodes, quantitative 5'-RACE generated TCR beta libraries. Each CDR3 protein is one row after TCRdb ran MiXCR on the 5' RACE reads. The table has approximately 200,000 distinct CDR3 sequences, around 13% seen once. V lost 11 bases, J lost 5 bases, and 9 bases stayed unmatched. Germline CDR1 is SNHLY and CDR2 is FYNNEI. The CDR3 covers 13 residues. This sequence was found in a male donor with ankylosing spondylitis or in good health (not recorded which). Material: blood, either unsorted or a sorted T cell fraction (not recorded which). The gene calls are TRBV2 and TRBJ2-7; 10 bases map to TRBD1. Written as DNA, the CDR3 is TGTGCCGCCAGAACCGGGACAGGGGACGAGCAGTACTTC. Encoded protein: CAARTGTGDEQYF.